This T cell receptor beta chain appears in the sequencing data of a study of breast tumors, draining lymph nodes, adjacent tissues. This clonotype was counted between two and nine times. Its matching antigen is unknown. Study-wide points: Tumors had less TCR diversity than lymph nodes, more than nontumor tissue. Luminal-like breast cancer showed significantly greater tumor-nontumor repertoire similarity than basal-like breast cancer did.

TCRdb recomputed calls from the multiplex PCR reads with MiXCR, one row per CDR3 protein. There are 100,000 or so distinct CDR3 sequences in the sample; 20% to 25% occur only once, and approximately 1.3% lies in the top ten. Axillary draining lymph nodes of breast cancer patients supplied the node samples. Sample: axillary lymph node tissue. The TCR sequence derives from a female donor with breast cancer. Some clones in this sample may be carry-over from other donors' samples.

The CDR3 DNA reads as TGTGCCAGCAGCGCAGGCATGAACACTGAAGCTTTCTTT. Its protein product is CASSAGMNTEAFF. The rearrangement links TRBV7-3 to TRBJ1-1; D call uncertain. Trimming shortened V by 5 bases and J by 0 bases, and 7 bases separated the two germline ends. Germline V gene lookup returns CDR1 SGHTA and CDR2 FQGTGA. The CDR3 contains 13 residues. Using reference TRBV7-3 and TRBJ1-1 for the parts outside the CDR3, the full variable domain is GAGVSQTPSNKVTEKGKYVELRCDPISGHTALYWYRQSLGQGPEFLIYFQGTGAADDSGLPNDRFFAVRPEGSVSTLKIQRTERGDSAVYLCASSAGMNTEAFFGQGTRLTVV.